Presented here are 17 T cell receptor beta chains from one specimen sequenced in a study of CD4+ T cells in melanoma. Using immunoSEQ multiplex PCR, the repertoire was profiled, and TCRdb retains in-frame clones only, with some absent. The table includes 15,000 to 20,000 clones, over 70% detected once. The source material was cells from a culture (not recorded whether cultured in vitro). The receptors derive from a human donor with melanoma.

The V and J genes are TRBV12-5 and TRBJ2-5; possible D gene TRBD1, 6 bases. V lost 0 bases to trimming and J lost 5 bases, with 19 bases between them. Germline lookup yields CDR1 LGHNT and CDR2 FRNRAP. The CDR3 consists of 17 residues. The CDR3 protein is CASGLVWTVGQNETQYF. Here the CDR3 DNA reads TGTGCTAGTGGTTTGGTTTGGACGGTTGGACAGAACGAGACCCAGTACTTC.

V gene TRBV6-5 combines with J gene TRBJ1-5; possibly TRBD1 for D (6 bases). V was shortened by 6 bases and J by 5 bases, with 17 bases between the two germline ends. CDR3 length: 15 amino acids. The germline gives CDR1 MNHEY, CDR2 SVGAGI. The DNA for the CDR3 is TGTGCCAGCAGGACTTTAGTGAAGGGGGATCAGCCCCAGCATTTT. It encodes CASRTLVKGDQPQHF.

The DNA of the CDR3 is TGCGCCAGCAGCCAAGTCGACGGGACAAGGGGGAATCAGCCCCAGCATTTT. This gives the protein CASSQVDGTRGNQPQHF. The chain uses TRBV4-1 and TRBJ1-5, with D possibly being TRBD1 (6 bases). CDR3 length: 17 amino acids. V was trimmed by 1 base and J by 4 bases, leaving 17 bases between them. The V gene's germline CDR1 is MGHRA and CDR2 YSYEKL.

This rearrangement joins TRBV6-5 to TRBJ2-3, with D perhaps TRBD1 (7 bases). The CDR3 has 15 residues. CDR1 is MNHEY, CDR2 SVGAGI, per germline. V shed 6 bases and J shed 0 bases, with 13 bases lying between them. CDR3 amino acids: CASRAQGTSTDTQYF. As DNA, the CDR3 is TGTGCCAGCAGAGCACAGGGGACTAGCACAGATACGCAGTATTTT.

This chain links TRBV14 with TRBJ2-1; TRBD2 might be the D (7 bases). Germline V CDR1 and CDR2: SGHDN, FVKESK. The CDR3 extends over 16 amino acids. V was cut by 3 bases and J by 9 bases, with 21 bases left in between. This CDR3 reads CASSHRGGVPSSEQFF. The CDR3 nucleotides read TGTGCCAGCAGCCACCGAGGGGGGGTCCCCTCGAGTGAGCAGTTCTTC.

This chain links TRBV10-3 with TRBJ1-1; D gene ambiguous. Between the trimmed V and J ends, which lost 3 bases and 3 bases, there was a span of 14 bases. Looked up from germline, CDR1 is ENHRY and CDR2 is SYGVKD. The CDR3 runs 15 residues. The CDR3 DNA reads TGTGCCATCAGTGAAGCCCCAGCCGTGGACACTGAAGCTTTCTTT. This gives the protein CAISEAPAVDTEAFF.

The chain uses TRBV5-4 and TRBJ2-7, with unresolved D. The CDR3 runs to 14 residues. The V and J ends lost 2 bases and 4 bases respectively, with 13 bases between them. CDR1 and CDR2 (germline): SGHNT, YYREEE (reference sequence). The CDR3 protein is CASSFGLRNYEQYF. The CDR3 nucleotides are TGTGCCAGCAGCTTTGGCCTACGAAATTACGAGCAGTACTTC.

The chain has TRBV5-1 and TRBJ1-6; no clear D gene. The CDR3 is made up of 13 amino acids. CDR1 and CDR2 (germline): SGHRS, YFSETQ. Between the trimmed V and J ends, which lost 0 bases and 8 bases, there was a span of 6 bases. The CDR3 DNA reads as TGCGCCAGCAGCTTGGAGGTAGATTCACCCCTCCACTTT. Its translation: CASSLEVDSPLHF.

This chain links TRBV5-1 with TRBJ2-5; TRBD2 is a possible D gene (7 bases). This CDR3 is 15 amino acids long. Germline lookup yields CDR1 SGHRS and CDR2 YFSETQ. Trimming removed 1 base from V and 3 bases from J, with 13 bases in between. The DNA of the CDR3 is TGCGCCAGCAGCTTGCTGGGGGGGGGCGAAGAGACCCAGTACTTC. Translation gives CASSLLGGGEETQYF.

V and J are TRBV19 and TRBJ2-1; 7 bases agree with TRBD2. Germline CDR1 reads LNHDA; CDR2 reads SQIVND (reference sequence). The J segment lost 10 bases and the V segment lost 4 bases, leaving 10 bases of the junction unmatched. There are 14 residues in the CDR3. Here the CDR3 DNA reads TGTGCCAGTAGTAACCCGGGGGGAGTAGAGGAGCAGTTCTTC. It specifies CASSNPGGVEEQFF.

This clone came up once. This chain joins TRBV11-2 and TRBJ2-1; TRBD2 aligns across 16 bases. CDR1 is SGHAT, CDR2 FQNNGV, per germline. The CDR3 is 17 amino acids. Trimming took 8 bases from V and 7 from J; bases not matched to a gene: 11. The CDR3 loop reads CASSRGLAGGLGNEQFF. In nucleotides, the CDR3 is TGTGCCAGCTCCCGGGGACTAGCGGGGGGGCTTGGAAATGAGCAGTTCTTC.

The chain combines TRBV30 with TRBJ2-1, with 7 bases that match TRBD1. Germline V gives CDR1 GTSNPN, CDR2 SVGIG (reference sequence). V lost 4 bases to trimming and J lost 0 bases; unmatched junction nucleotides: 12. The CDR3 totals 17 residues. Written as DNA, the CDR3 is TGTGCCTGGACCCTTTTCGGGACAGTCAACTCCTACAATGAGCAGTTCTTC. Translating it yields CAWTLFGTVNSYNEQFF.

The genes are TRBV4-1 and TRBJ2-1; D gene uncertain. V was clipped by 1 base and J by 6 bases, with 7 bases between them. CDR3 length: 13 residues. In germline, CDR1 is MGHRA, CDR2 YSYEKL. This chain's CDR3 is CASSQVGANEQFF. The CDR3 DNA reads TGCGCCAGCAGCCAAGTAGGAGCCAATGAGCAGTTCTTC.

The genes are TRBV11-1 and TRBJ2-2; no definite D call. This CDR3 has 12 amino acids. The V gene lost 5 bases and the J gene lost 6 bases, with 7 bases spanning the gap. CDR1 is SGHAT, CDR2 FQDESV, per germline (reference sequence). In DNA, the CDR3 is TGTGCCAGCAGCACCTTAGCCGGGGAGCTGTTTTTT. It yields the protein CASSTLAGELFF.

This clone was observed a single time. The chain is built from TRBV10-3 and TRBJ1-4, with D possibly being TRBD1 (5 bases). This CDR3 comprises 13 residues. In germline, CDR1 is ENHRY, CDR2 SYGVKD. Trimming left V 8 bases short and J 0 bases short, with 7 bases between. This CDR3 is CAISGPTNEKLFF. The DNA of the CDR3 is TGTGCCATCTCAGGGCCAACTAATGAAAAACTGTTTTTT.

The CDR3 bases are TGTGCCAGCAGCCGGGACACCACGTTCTACGAGCAGTACTTC. Translation gives CASSRDTTFYEQYF. The chain employs TRBV6-5 and TRBJ2-7, with D perhaps TRBD1 (6 bases). The CDR3 is made up of 14 amino acids. CDR1 MNHEY and CDR2 SVGAGI come from the germline V gene. The V end lost 6 bases, the J end lost 3 bases, and 15 bases lay between the germline ends.

This rearrangement joins TRBV6-1 to TRBJ1-1; TRBD1 agrees at 10 bases. V dropped 5 bases and J dropped 3; count of bases not matched to a gene: 3. Germline lookup yields CDR1 MNHNS and CDR2 SASEGT. The CDR3 is 14 amino acids. For the CDR3, the DNA is TGTGCCAGCAGTTCGGGACAGGGGTACACTGAAGCTTTCTTT. It translates to CASSSGQGYTEAFF.